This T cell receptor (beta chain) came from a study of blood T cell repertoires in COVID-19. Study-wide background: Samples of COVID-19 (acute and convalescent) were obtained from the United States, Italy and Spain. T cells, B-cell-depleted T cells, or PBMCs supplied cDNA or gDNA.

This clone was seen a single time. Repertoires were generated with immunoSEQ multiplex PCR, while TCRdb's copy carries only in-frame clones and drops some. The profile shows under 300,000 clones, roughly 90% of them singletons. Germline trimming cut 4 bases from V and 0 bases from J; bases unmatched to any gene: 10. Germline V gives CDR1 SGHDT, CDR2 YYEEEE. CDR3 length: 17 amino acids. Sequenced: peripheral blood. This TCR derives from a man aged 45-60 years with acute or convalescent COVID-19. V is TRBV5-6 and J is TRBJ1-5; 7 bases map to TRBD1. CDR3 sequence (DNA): TGTGCCAGCAGCCTAGGGACAGTATTTCATAGCAATCAGCCCCAGCATTTT. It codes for CASSLGTVFHSNQPQHF.